These 21 T cell receptor beta chains were sequenced from one sample in a study of T cell responses to AZD1222 COVID-19 vaccine. The method was immunoSEQ multiplex PCR; TCRdb's version includes in-frame clones alone and lacks a portion of them. The table has approximately 100,000 clones, around nine tenths seen once; the top ten hold 3.3%. This specimen was peripheral blood, taken 28 days after the second dose of the MenACWY control vaccine. These receptor sequences come from an adult who received the MenACWY meningococcal vaccine as a control.

A word on this clone: The sample has other DNA sequences that encode this CDR3 too. The chain links TRBV18 to TRBJ2-7; 10 bases are a match to TRBD1. Germline assignment: CDR1 KGHSH and CDR2 LQKENI. The CDR3 runs to 14 residues. Unmatched junction bases numbered 6, after V lost 4 bases and J lost 6 bases. The CDR3 bases are TGTGCCAGCTCACGGACAGGGGGTCGGAGCGAGCAGTACTTC. Amino acid sequence: CASSRTGGRSEQYF.

This clone has just one count. The chain couples TRBV6-6 to TRBJ1-2; TRBD1 might be the D (5 bases). V was cut by 4 bases and J by 8 bases, with 14 bases left in between. Germline V CDR1 and CDR2: MNHNY, SVGAGI (reference sequence). The CDR3 extends over 13 amino acids. This chain's CDR3 is CASSSGRAGGYTF. Written as DNA, the CDR3 is TGTGCCAGCAGTTCCGGCAGGGCAGGAGGCTACACCTTC.

The chain employs TRBV10-3 and TRBJ2-3; D remains unclear. The CDR3 loop spans 12 amino acids. The germline V and J ends were trimmed by 0 bases and 4 bases, with 2 bases remaining between them. CDR1 is ENHRY, CDR2 SYGVKD, per germline. For the CDR3, the DNA is TGTGCCATCAGTGAGTCCTCAGATACGCAGTATTTT. It yields the protein CAISESSDTQYF.

The CDR3 region has the DNA TGTGCCACAACGACAGGGTACGAGCAGTACTTC. Residues: CATTTGYEQYF. The rearrangement uses TRBV10-3 and TRBJ2-7; 7 nucleotides match TRBD1. The CDR3 is 11 residues long. The germline V gene encodes CDR1 ENHRY and CDR2 SYGVKD. V shed 10 bases and J 4 bases; nucleotides not matched to a gene: 4.

This clone was counted only a few times. This chain joins TRBV27 and TRBJ2-6; 15 bases fit TRBD2. This CDR3 comprises 19 residues. Germline trimming cut 4 bases from V and 0 bases from J; bases unmatched to any gene: 4. Germline V lookup: CDR1 MNHEY, CDR2 SMNVEV (reference sequence). DNA of the CDR3: TGTGCCAGCAGTTCGTGGACTAGCGGGGGGGCCTCTGGGGCCAACGTCCTGACTTTC. Encoded protein: CASSSWTSGGASGANVLTF.

V gene TRBV5-6 combines with J gene TRBJ2-2; D gene ambiguous. The V and J ends lost 7 bases and 3 bases respectively, with 13 bases between them. Germline V gives CDR1 SGHDT, CDR2 YYEEEE. The CDR3 contains 14 residues. Here the CDR3 reads CASRIIMDTGELFF. DNA for the CDR3: TGTGCCAGCCGCATAATTATGGACACCGGGGAGCTGTTTTTT.

The V gene is TRBV4-1, the J gene TRBJ1-4; 10 bases fit TRBD1. This CDR3 comprises 19 residues. V dropped 0 bases and J dropped 8; count of bases not matched to a gene: 15. Germline values: CDR1 MGHRA, CDR2 YSYEKL. This chain's CDR3 is CASSQDPYRQGASGEKLFF. CDR3 nucleotide sequence: TGCGCCAGCAGCCAAGATCCATATAGACAGGGGGCGTCGGGAGAAAAACTGTTTTTT.

Only one count was recorded for this clone. The chain employs TRBV3-1 (or the pseudogene TRBV3-2) and TRBJ2-5; the D gene is possibly TRBD2 (5 bases). V was clipped by 0 bases and J by 3 bases, with 20 bases between them. The CDR3 is 18 amino acids. Germline values: CDR1 LGHDT, CDR2 YNNKEL (reference sequence). The CDR3 is CASSQEVSVAPAKETQYF. CDR3 sequence (DNA): TGTGCCAGCAGCCAAGAGGTGTCCGTAGCGCCGGCGAAAGAGACCCAGTACTTC.

The J gene is TRBJ1-2, the V gene TRBV28; D possibly corresponds to TRBD1 (5 bases). V lost 8 bases to trimming and J lost 2 bases, with 12 bases between them. The CDR3 contains 13 residues. Germline V CDR1 and CDR2: MDHEN, SYDVKM. In DNA, the CDR3 is TGTGCCAGCCTTGATTCAGGGAACTATGGCTACACCTTC. Its protein product is CASLDSGNYGYTF.

The chain is built from TRBV5-5 and TRBJ2-7; D may be TRBD1 (6 bases). Trimming removed 3 bases at V and 0 bases at J, with 10 bases between. The CDR3 has 14 amino acids. Germline CDR1 and CDR2: SGHKS and YYEKEE (reference sequence). CDR3 in DNA: TGTGCCAGCAGCTGGGGGCCCGACTCCTACGAGCAGTACTTC. Translation: CASSWGPDSYEQYF.

Worth noting for this clone: Other nucleotide sequences from this sample produce the same CDR3. The V call is TRBV7-2, the J call TRBJ1-1; a weak D match, TRBD1 (6 bases). Trimming removed 1 base from V and 5 bases from J, with 8 bases in between. CDR1 and CDR2 (germline): SGHTA, FQGNSA. The CDR3 extends over 13 amino acids. The CDR3 DNA follows: TGTGCCAGCAGCTTAGTTCAGGGGACTGAAGCTTTCTTT. It encodes CASSLVQGTEAFF.

The J gene is TRBJ1-3, the V gene TRBV2; TRBD1 aligns across 7 bases. With 4 bases clipped from V and 2 bases from J, the junction kept 5 bases outside the gene matches. Per the germline V gene, CDR1 is SNHLY and CDR2 is FYNNEI. CDR3 length equals 15 residues. CDR3 loop: CASSVQGGPGNTIYF. CDR3 nucleotide sequence: TGTGCCAGCAGTGTTCAGGGGGGACCTGGAAACACCATATATTTT. Based on the CDR3 plus reference TRBV2 and TRBJ1-3, the full variable domain is EPEVTQTPSHQVTQMGQEVILRCVPISNHLYFYWYRQILGQKVEFLVSFYNNEISEKSEIFDDQFSVERPDGSNFTLKIRSTKLEDSAMYFCASSVQGGPGNTIYFGEGSWLTVV.

This clone was found a few times. The V and J genes are TRBV19 and TRBJ1-1, with D tentatively TRBD1 (5 bases). CDR1 is LNHDA and CDR2 is SQIVND in the germline V gene (reference sequence). This CDR3 is 17 amino acids long. V was trimmed by 7 bases and J by 0 bases, leaving 21 bases between them. CDR3 in DNA: TGTGCCAGTAACCCTGGGATGGGCAGGGCTATGAACACTGAAGCTTTCTTT. Its translation is CASNPGMGRAMNTEAFF.

The chain recombines TRBV5-8 with TRBJ1-4; D not resolved. V lost 0 bases and J 3 bases, leaving 9 bases between the germline ends. CDR1 is SGHTS and CDR2 is YDEGEE in the germline V gene. The CDR3 is made up of 15 amino acids. Here the CDR3 DNA reads TGTGCCAGCAGCTTGGATGGCAGGCCTAATGAAAAACTGTTTTTT. Protein: CASSLDGRPNEKLFF.

The chain couples TRBV19 to TRBJ1-5; possible D gene TRBD1, 5 bases. Trimming left V 7 bases short and J 1 base short, with 14 bases between. The CDR3 loop spans 15 amino acids. Germline V lookup: CDR1 LNHDA, CDR2 SQIVND (reference sequence). CDR3 sequence reads: CASTLGAGSNQPQHF. The DNA of the CDR3 is TGTGCCAGTACCCTAGGGGCAGGGAGCAATCAGCCCCAGCATTTT.

The genes are TRBV7-2 and TRBJ1-5; TRBD1 is a possible D gene (5 bases). The CDR3 length is 14 residues. Germline CDR1 and CDR2: SGHTA and FQGNSA. The V end lost 1 base, the J end lost 5 bases, and 9 bases lay between the germline ends. The chain's CDR3 is CASSLGGQDQPQHF. The CDR3 region has the DNA TGTGCCAGCAGCTTAGGGGGCCAGGATCAGCCCCAGCATTTT. Looking up the rest from reference TRBV7-2 and TRBJ1-5 gives the full variable domain: GAGVSQSPSNKVTEKGKDVELRCDPISGHTALYWYRQSLGQGLEFLIYFQGNSAPDKSGLPSDRFSAERTGGSVSTLTIQRTQQEDSAVYLCASSLGGQDQPQHFGDGTRLSIL.

The chain uses TRBV5-1 and TRBJ2-5, with a weak D call TRBD1 (5 bases). The CDR3 extends over 14 amino acids. V shed 0 bases and J shed 0 bases, with 6 bases lying between them. Germline CDR1 and CDR2: SGHRS and YFSETQ. The CDR3 DNA reads TGCGCCAGCAGCTTGGCAGGGAACCAAGAGACCCAGTACTTC. Translating gives CASSLAGNQETQYF.

The chain is built from TRBV5-6 and TRBJ2-2, with a tentative D call TRBD1 (5 bases). The CDR3 length is 17 residues. Germline V gives CDR1 SGHDT, CDR2 YYEEEE. V was shortened by 1 base and J by 0 bases, with 13 bases between the two germline ends. The CDR3 coding sequence is TGTGCCAGCAGCTTGCTCCGACAGCGCCCGAACACCGGGGAGCTGTTTTTT. Amino acid sequence: CASSLLRQRPNTGELFF.

The V call is TRBV21-1, the J call TRBJ1-5; the D call of TRBD1 is as the table states it, not checked on the DNA. TRBV21-1 constitutes a pseudogene. This CDR3 spans 17 amino acids. The CDR3 DNA reads TGTGCCAGCAGCAACGGGCCAGGGGAAATTAGCAATCAGCCCCAGCATTTT. Encoded protein: CASSNGPGEISNQPQHF.

J is TRBJ1-2 and V is TRBV5-4; 8 bases line up with TRBD1. The CDR3 sequence is 13 residues long. CDR1 and CDR2 from the germline V gene are SGHNT and YYREEE (reference sequence). V lost 5 bases, J lost 4 bases, and 4 bases stayed unmatched. CDR3 nucleotide sequence: TGTGCCAGCAGTCGACAGGGGAGCTATGGCTACACCTTC. It is translated as CASSRQGSYGYTF.

The chain employs TRBV5-8 and TRBJ2-2; D possibly uses TRBD1 or TRBD2 (7 bases each). V was shortened by 4 bases and J by 6 bases, with 16 bases between the two germline ends. The germline CDR1 and CDR2 sequences are SGHTS and YDEGEE. The CDR3 consists of 15 residues. This CDR3 is CASSLSTGRAGELFF. CDR3 nucleotide sequence: TGTGCCAGCAGCCTGTCGACAGGGAGGGCCGGGGAGCTGTTTTTT.